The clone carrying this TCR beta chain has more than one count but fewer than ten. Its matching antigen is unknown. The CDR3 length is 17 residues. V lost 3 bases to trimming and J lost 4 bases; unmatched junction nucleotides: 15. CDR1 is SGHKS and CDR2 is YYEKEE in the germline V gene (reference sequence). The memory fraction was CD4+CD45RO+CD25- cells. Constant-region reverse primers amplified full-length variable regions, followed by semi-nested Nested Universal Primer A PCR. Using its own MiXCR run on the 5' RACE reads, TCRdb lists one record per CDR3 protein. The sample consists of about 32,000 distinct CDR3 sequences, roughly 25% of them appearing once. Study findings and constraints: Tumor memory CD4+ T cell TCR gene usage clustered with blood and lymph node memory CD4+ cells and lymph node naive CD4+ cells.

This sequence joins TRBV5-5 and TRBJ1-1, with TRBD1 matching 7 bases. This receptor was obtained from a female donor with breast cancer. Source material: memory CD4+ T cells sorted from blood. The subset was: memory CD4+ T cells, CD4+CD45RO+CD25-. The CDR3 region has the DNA TGTGCCAGCAGCTCGCAGGGGGTAATCGGTCGGGGCACTGAAGCTTTCTTT. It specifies CASSSQGVIGRGTEAFF.